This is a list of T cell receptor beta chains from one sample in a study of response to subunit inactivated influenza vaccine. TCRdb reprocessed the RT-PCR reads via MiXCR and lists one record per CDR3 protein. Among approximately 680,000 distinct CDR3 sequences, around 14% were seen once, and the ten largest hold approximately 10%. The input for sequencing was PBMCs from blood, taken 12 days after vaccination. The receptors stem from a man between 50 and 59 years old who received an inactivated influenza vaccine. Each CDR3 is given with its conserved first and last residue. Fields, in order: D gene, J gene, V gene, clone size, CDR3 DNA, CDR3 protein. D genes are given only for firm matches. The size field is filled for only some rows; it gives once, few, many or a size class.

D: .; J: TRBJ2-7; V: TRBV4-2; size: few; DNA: TGTGCCAGCAGCCAAGATGGTTCAGCCTTCAGGGTCTACGAGCAGTACTTC; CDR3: CASSQDGSAFRVYEQYF
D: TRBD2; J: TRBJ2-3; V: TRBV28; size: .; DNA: TGTGCCAGCAGTCTCATAGCGGGACTCACAGATACGCAGTATTTT; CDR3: CASSLIAGLTDTQYF
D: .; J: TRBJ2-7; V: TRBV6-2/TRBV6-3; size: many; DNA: TGTGCCAGCACCAGGGGAGGGTTCTCCTACGAGCAGTACTTC; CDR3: CASTRGGFSYEQYF
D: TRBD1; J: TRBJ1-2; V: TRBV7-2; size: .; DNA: TGTGCCAGCAGCCCCGGGACAGGGAGGGGGGCTGGCTACACCTTC; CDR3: CASSPGTGRGAGYTF
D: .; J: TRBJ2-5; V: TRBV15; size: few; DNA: TGTGCCACCAGCCGGGACAAAGAGACCCAGTACTTC; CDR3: CATSRDKETQYF
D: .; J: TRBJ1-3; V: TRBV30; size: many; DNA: TGTGCCTGGACCATGGAGGTGGCAGGAAACACCATATATTTT; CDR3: CAWTMEVAGNTIYF
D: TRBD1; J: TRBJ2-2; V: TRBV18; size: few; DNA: TGTGCCAGCTCACCCGGGACAGGTTGGAGCACCGGGGAGCTGTTTTTT; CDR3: CASSPGTGWSTGELFF
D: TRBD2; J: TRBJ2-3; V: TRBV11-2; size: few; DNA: TGTGCCAGCAGCACAGGACTAGCGGGGGCAAACCTTCCCACAGATACGCAGTATTTT; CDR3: CASSTGLAGANLPTDTQYF
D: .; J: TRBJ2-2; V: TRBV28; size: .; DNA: TGTGCCAGCAGTTTTCCAGGGCTAGCAAACACCGGGGAGCTGTTTTTT; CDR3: CASSFPGLANTGELFF
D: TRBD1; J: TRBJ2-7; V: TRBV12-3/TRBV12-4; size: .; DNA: TGTGCCAGCACCCCCCTGCCGGGACAGGGACCCTACGAGCAGTACTTC; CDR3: CASTPLPGQGPYEQYF
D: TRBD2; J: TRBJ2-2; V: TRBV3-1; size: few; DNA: TGTGCCAGCAGCCAAGATTTATTTACTAGCGGGAACGGGGAGCTGTTTTTT; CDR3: CASSQDLFTSGNGELFF
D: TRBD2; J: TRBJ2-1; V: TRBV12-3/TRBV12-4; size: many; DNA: TGTGCCAGCAGTGCCCCGGGACTACTTTTGCAGTTCTTC; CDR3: CASSAPGLLLQFF
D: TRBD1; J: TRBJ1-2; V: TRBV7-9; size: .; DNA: TGTGCCAGCAGCTTCGGACAGGGGATGGACTATGGCTACACCTTC; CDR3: CASSFGQGMDYGYTF
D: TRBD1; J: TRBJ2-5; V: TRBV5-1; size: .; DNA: TGCGCCAGCAGCAACCCGGACAGGGGTATCCAAGAGACCCAGTACTTC; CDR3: CASSNPDRGIQETQYF
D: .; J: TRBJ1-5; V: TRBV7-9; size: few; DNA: TGTGCCAGCAGCCATGAGGGAAGCAATCAGCCCCAGCATTTT; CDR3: CASSHEGSNQPQHF
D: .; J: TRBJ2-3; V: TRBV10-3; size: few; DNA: TGTGCCAGATCGGTTGGGGGCCACACAGATACGCAGTATTTT; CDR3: CARSVGGHTDTQYF
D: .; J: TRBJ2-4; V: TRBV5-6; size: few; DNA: TGTGCCAGCAGCTTGGGGACGACGGACATTCAGTACTTC; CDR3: CASSLGTTDIQYF
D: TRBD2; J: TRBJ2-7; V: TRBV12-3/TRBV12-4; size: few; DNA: TGTGCCAGCAGTCCCCAGGGACTACCCTACGAGCAGTACTTC; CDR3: CASSPQGLPYEQYF
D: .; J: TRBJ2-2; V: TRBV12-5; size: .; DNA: TGTGCTAGTGGTTTTAGTCACAACACCGGGGAGCTGTTTTTT; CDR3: CASGFSHNTGELFF
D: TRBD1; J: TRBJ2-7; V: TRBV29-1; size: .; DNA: TGCAGCGTCCCACAGGGGGCTAACGAGCAGTACTTC; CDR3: CSVPQGANEQYF
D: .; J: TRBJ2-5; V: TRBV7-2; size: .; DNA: TGTGCCAGCAGCCCCACCCGGGCGGAGACCCAGTACTTC; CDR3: CASSPTRAETQYF
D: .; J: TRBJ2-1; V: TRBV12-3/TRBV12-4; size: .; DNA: TGTGCCAGCACCCGGGACCTCCGCGGTGAGCAGTTCTTC; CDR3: CASTRDLRGEQFF
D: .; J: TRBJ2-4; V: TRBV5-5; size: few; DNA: TGTGCCAGCAGCTCCCGGGCGACAAACATTCAGTACTTC; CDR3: CASSSRATNIQYF
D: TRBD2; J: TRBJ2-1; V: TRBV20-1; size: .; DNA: TGCAGTGCTAACCCCCTCCGCGGGAGGGCCGTTGAGCAGTTCTTC; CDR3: CSANPLRGRAVEQFF
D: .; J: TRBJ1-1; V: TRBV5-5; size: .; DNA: TGTGCCAGCAGCTTGAGGGGGGGGGAATACACTGAAGCTTTCTTT; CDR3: CASSLRGGEYTEAFF
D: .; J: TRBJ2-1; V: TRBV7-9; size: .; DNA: TGTGCCAGCACCCTTCCCAGTGGATACAGCTCCTACAATGAGCAGTTCTTC; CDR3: CASTLPSGYSSYNEQFF
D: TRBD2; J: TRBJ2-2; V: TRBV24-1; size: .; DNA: TGTGCCACCAGTGCGGTAGCGGGAGGGCCAGGGAGTTCCGGGGAGCTGTTTTTT; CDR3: CATSAVAGGPGSSGELFF
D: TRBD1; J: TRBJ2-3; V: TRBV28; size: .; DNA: TGTGCCAGCAGTTCTGGACAGGGGTCAGATACGCAGTATTTT; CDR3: CASSSGQGSDTQYF
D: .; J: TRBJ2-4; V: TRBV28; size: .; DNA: TGTGCCAGCAGCCCACCTGACCTCGACAGTTTCCTAGCCAAAAACATTCAGTACTTC; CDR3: CASSPPDLDSFLAKNIQYF
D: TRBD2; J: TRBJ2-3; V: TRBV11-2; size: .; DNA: TGTGCCAGCAGCTTAGGTCTCCCAGGACTAGCGGGCCTGACGCAGTATTTT; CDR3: CASSLGLPGLAGLTQYF
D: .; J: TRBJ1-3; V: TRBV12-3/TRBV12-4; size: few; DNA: TGTGCCAGCAGCCATCGGTCCGTTTCTGGAAACACCATATATTTT; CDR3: CASSHRSVSGNTIYF